The sequence of this T cell receptor (beta chain) was determined in a study of T cell responses to AZD1222 COVID-19 vaccine. Of note for this clone: Antigen specificity is unknown.

TCRdb's copy holds only in-frame clones and misses some; the assay was immunoSEQ multiplex PCR. This table has about 97,000 clones, around 89% appearing once. Overall study results and limits: Regions 160-218 and 743-854 dominated among vaccine-associated CD4 TCRs spanning spike. Spike-specific TCR breadth rose after two AZD1222 doses, and depth rose as well. Without day 14 samples, only post-peak T cell repertoires were studied. Mostly white British, mostly female donors; authors suggested clonal diversity may be underestimated.

CDR1 and CDR2 from the germline V gene are MNHEY and SVGAGI. The ends lost 0 bases at V and 7 bases at J; junction bases unmatched: 4. CDR3 length: 15 amino acids. The clonotype was recovered from an adult in good health. The chain joins TRBV6-5 to TRBJ2-1, with 9 bases matching TRBD1. This material consisted of peripheral blood, taken on day 0 of AZD1222 vaccination. The CDR3 protein is CASSYSRTGVNEQFF. The CDR3 DNA reads TGTGCCAGCAGTTACTCTAGGACAGGGGTGAATGAGCAGTTCTTC.